This T cell receptor (beta chain) was recorded in a study of blood T cell repertoires in COVID-19. The overall study: The United States, Italy and Spain were the sources of the acute and convalescent COVID-19 samples. T cells, B-cell-depleted T cells, or PBMCs provided the cDNA or gDNA that served as material.

In the original workflow: Amplifying reference gene primers gave estimates of nucleated cell counts. Assay: immunoSEQ multiplex PCR; the TCRdb copy retains only in-frame clones and omits some. D and trimming come from the DNA, and the V and J calls and clone size come from that table. The table records 21,000 or so clones, roughly 89% of them present only once. V lost 3 bases and J 3 bases, leaving 11 bases between the germline ends. Germline values: CDR1 SNHLY, CDR2 FYNNEI. CDR3 size: 15 residues. The clonotype was recovered from a man between 70 and 80 years old with active COVID-19. The chain recombines TRBV2 with TRBJ1-4; D ambiguous. Material: peripheral blood. CDR3 amino acids: CASSEGVSANEKLFF. The CDR3, as DNA: TGTGCCAGCAGTGAGGGCGTCTCGGCTAATGAAAAACTGTTTTTT.